This T cell receptor beta chain was obtained from a study of early stage breast cancer tumors. On the study more broadly: Seven to nine ER+/PR+/HER2- tumors were invasive ductal; four were invasive lobular. Samples were sequenced at 9 to 10-fold average coverage. Whole-study results and caveats: Blood repertoires resembled normal breast more than tumor. Commonly generated sequences made up most enriched TCRB sequences shared between patients.

Germline CDR1 is MNHNS and CDR2 is SASEGT. The V gene lost 0 bases and the J gene lost 4 bases, with 9 bases spanning the gap. The CDR3 extends over 14 amino acids. As concerns this clone: Its antigen is not known.

Repertoires were generated with immunoSEQ multiplex PCR, while TCRdb's copy carries only in-frame clones and drops some. The sample consists of 25,000 to 30,000 clones, 84% of them appearing once. The chain joins TRBV6-1 to TRBJ1-2; unclear D gene. The source is a person in their fifties or sixties with breast cancer. The specimen was blood. CDR3: CASSEAADFYGYTF. In nucleotides, the CDR3 is TGTGCCAGCAGTGAAGCCGCAGACTTCTATGGCTACACCTTC.